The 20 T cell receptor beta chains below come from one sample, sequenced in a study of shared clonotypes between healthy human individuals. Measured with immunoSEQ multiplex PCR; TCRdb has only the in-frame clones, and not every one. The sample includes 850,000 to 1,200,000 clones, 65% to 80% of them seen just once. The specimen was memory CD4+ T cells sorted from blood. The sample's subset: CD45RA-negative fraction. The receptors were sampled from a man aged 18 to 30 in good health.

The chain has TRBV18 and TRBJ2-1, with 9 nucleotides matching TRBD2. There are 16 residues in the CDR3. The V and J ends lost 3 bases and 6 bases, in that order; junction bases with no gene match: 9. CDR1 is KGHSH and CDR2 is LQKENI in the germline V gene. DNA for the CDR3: TGTGCCAGCTCACCCGGAATAGCGGGGGTGGCCAATGAGCAGTTCTTC. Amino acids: CASSPGIAGVANEQFF.

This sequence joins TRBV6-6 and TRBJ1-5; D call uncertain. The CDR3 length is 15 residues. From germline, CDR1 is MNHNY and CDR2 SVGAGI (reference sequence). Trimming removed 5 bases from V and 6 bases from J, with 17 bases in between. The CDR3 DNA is TGTGCCAGCAGTACCGCCGCATCAAGTCGTCAGCCCCAGCATTTT. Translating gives CASSTAASSRQPQHF.

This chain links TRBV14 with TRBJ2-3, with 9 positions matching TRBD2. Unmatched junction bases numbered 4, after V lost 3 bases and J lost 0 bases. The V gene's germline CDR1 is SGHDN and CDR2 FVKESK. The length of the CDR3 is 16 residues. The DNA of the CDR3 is TGTGCCAGCAGCCACCGGACTAGCGCAAGCACAGATACGCAGTATTTT. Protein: CASSHRTSASTDTQYF.

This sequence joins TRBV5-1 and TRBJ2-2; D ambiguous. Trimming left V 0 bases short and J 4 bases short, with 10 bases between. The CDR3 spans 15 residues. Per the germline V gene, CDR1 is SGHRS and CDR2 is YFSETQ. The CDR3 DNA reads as TGCGCCAGCAGCTTGGGGGATGTGATCACCGGGGAGCTGTTTTTT. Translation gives CASSLGDVITGELFF.

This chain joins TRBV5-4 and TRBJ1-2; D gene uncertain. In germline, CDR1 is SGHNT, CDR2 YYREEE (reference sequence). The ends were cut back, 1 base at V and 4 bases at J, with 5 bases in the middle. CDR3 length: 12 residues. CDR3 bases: TGTGCCAGCAGCTTGCACGGCTATGGCTACACCTTC. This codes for CASSLHGYGYTF.

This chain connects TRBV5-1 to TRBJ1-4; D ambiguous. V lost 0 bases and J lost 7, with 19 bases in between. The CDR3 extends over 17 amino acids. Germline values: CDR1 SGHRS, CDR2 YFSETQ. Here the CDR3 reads CASSLELGGGIVEKLFF. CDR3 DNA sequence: TGCGCCAGCAGCTTGGAGTTAGGAGGCGGGATCGTTGAAAAACTGTTTTTT.

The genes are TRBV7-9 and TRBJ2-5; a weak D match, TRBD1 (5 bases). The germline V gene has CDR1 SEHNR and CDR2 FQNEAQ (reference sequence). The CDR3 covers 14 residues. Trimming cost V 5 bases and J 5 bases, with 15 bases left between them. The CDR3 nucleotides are TGTGCCAGCAGCGACACAGGAGAAGGGGAGACCCAGTACTTC. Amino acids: CASSDTGEGETQYF.

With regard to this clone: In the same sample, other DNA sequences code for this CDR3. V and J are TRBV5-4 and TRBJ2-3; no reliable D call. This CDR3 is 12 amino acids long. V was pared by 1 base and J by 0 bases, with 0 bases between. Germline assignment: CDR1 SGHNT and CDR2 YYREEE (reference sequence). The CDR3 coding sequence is TGTGCCAGCAGCTTGAGCACAGATACGCAGTATTTT. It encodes CASSLSTDTQYF.

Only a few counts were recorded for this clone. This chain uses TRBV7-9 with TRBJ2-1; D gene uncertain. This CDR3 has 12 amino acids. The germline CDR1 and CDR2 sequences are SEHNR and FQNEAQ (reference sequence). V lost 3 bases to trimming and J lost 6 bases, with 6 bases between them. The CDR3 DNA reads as TGTGCCAGCAGCTTCGATATCAATGAGCAGTTCTTC. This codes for CASSFDINEQFF.

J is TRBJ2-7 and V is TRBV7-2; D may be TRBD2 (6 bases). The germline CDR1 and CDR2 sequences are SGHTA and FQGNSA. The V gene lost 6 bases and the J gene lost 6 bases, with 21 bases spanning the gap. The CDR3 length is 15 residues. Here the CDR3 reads CASSRAGTGMGEQYF. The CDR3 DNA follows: TGTGCCAGCAGTCGTGCCGGGACTGGGATGGGCGAGCAGTACTTC.

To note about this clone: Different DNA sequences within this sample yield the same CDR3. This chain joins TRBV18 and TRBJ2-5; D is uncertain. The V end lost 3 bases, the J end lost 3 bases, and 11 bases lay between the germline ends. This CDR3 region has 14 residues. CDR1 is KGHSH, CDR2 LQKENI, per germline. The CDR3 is CASSPRTGEETQYF. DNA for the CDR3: TGTGCCAGCTCACCTCGCACGGGTGAAGAGACCCAGTACTTC.

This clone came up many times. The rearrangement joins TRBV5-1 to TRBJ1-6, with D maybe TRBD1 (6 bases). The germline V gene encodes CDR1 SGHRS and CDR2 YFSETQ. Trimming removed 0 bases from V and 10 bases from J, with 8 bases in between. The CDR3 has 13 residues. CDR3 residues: CASSLVGGSPLHF. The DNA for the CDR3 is TGCGCCAGCAGCTTGGTGGGGGGCTCACCCCTCCACTTT. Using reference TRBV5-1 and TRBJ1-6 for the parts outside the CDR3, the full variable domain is KAGVTQTPRYLIKTRGQQVTLSCSPISGHRSVSWYQQTPGQGLQFLFEYFSETQRNKGNFPGRFSGRQFSNSRSEMNVSTLELGDSALYLCASSLVGGSPLHFGNGTRLTVT.

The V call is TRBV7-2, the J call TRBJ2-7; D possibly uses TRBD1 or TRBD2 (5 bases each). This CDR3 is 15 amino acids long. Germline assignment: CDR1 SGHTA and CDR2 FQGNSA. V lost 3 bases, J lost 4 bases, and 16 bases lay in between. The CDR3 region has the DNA TGTGCCAGCAGCTTCGAGGGGACCCGGCCTTACGAGCAGTACTTC. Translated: CASSFEGTRPYEQYF.

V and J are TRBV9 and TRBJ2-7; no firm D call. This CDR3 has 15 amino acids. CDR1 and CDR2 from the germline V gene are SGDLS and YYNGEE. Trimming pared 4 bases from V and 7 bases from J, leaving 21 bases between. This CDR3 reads CASSLGLDTTREQYF. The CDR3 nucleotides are TGTGCCAGCAGCCTGGGGTTGGATACTACGAGGGAGCAGTACTTC.

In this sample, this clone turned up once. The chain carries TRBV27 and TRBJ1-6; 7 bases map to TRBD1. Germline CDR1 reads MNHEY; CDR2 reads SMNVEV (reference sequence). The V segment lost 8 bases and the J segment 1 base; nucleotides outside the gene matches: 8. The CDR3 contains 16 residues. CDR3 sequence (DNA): TGTGCCAGCCGATACAGGGGCGGGTCCTATAATTCACCCCTCCACTTT. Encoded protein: CASRYRGGSYNSPLHF.

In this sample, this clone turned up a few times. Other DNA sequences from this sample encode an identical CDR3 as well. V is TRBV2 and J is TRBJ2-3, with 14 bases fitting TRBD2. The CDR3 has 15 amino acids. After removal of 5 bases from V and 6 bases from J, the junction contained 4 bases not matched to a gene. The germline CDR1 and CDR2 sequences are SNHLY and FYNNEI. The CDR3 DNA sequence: TGTGCCAGCAGTCCGCGGACTAGCGGGGGGGATACGCAGTATTTT. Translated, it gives CASSPRTSGGDTQYF.

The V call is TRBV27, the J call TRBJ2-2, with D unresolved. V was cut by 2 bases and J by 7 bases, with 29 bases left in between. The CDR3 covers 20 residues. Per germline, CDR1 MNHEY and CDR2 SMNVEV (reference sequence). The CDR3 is CASSLKASASRAPLYGELFF. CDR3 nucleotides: TGTGCCAGCAGTTTAAAGGCCAGTGCCTCAAGGGCCCCTCTTTACGGGGAGCTGTTTTTT.

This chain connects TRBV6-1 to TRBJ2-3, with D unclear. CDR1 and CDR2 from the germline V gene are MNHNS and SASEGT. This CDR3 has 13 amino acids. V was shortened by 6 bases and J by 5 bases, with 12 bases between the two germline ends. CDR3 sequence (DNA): TGTGCCAGCAGGTGGGCAAGTGTAGATACGCAGTATTTT. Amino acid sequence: CASRWASVDTQYF.

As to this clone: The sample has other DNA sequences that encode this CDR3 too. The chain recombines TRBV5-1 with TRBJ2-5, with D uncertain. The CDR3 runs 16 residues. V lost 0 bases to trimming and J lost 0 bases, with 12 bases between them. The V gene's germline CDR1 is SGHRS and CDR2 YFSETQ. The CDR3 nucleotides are TGCGCCAGCAGCTTGGGGGGTCAAACGTACCAAGAGACCCAGTACTTC. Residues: CASSLGGQTYQETQYF.

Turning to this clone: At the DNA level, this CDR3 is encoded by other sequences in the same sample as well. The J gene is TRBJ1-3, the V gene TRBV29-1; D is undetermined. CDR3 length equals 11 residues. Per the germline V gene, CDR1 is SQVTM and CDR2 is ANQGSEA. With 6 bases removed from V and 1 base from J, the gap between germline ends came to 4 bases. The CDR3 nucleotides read TGCAGCGTCGCATCTGGAAACACCATATATTTT. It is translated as CSVASGNTIYF.